The 22 T cell receptor beta chains below come from one sample, sequenced in a study of Graves' ophthalmopathy and Graves' hyperthyroidism. Amplification of TCR beta CDR3 regions used RNA transcripts. RT-PCR with HTBI primers came first, then second-round multiplex PCR. TCRdb re-derived calls from the multiplex PCR reads in MiXCR, one entry per CDR3 protein. The table includes 1 million to 1.3 million distinct CDR3 sequences, about 40% detected once. The sequenced sample consisted of peripheral blood or thyroid tissue (not recorded which). These receptors all stem from an adult man with Graves' hyperthyroidism.

Worth noting for this clonotype: Mismatch with germline at one junction end may stem from a read error. J is TRBJ1-5 and V is TRBV9; 9 positions match TRBD1. The CDR3 runs to 16 residues. Germline V gene data show CDR1 as SGDLS and CDR2 as YYNGEE. The CDR3 DNA is TGTGCCAGCAGCGTCCCCGATACAGGGGGCAAGCAGCCCCAGCATTTT. Translating it yields CASSVPDTGGKQPQHF.

About this clonotype itself: Possible read error: a much larger clone is one base away. No conserved phenylalanine or tryptophan is present at the end of the CDR3, so a read error is the likely explanation. The chain employs TRBV7-8 and TRBJ2-7; the D is unclear. The CDR3 runs 14 residues. V lost 2 bases and J lost 1, with 9 bases in between. The germline V gene has CDR1 SGHVS and CDR2 FQNEAQ. The CDR3 sequence: CASSLRRLSYEQYL. The CDR3 bases are TGTGCCAGCAGCTTACGCAGGCTTTCCTACGAGCAGTACCTC.

V is TRBV7-9 and J is TRBJ2-7; no clear D gene. Looked up from germline, CDR1 is SEHNR and CDR2 is FQNEAQ (reference sequence). There are 13 residues in the CDR3. Trimming left V 8 bases short and J 5 bases short, with 16 bases between. The CDR3 sequence is CASQALDRHEQYF. The CDR3 DNA sequence: TGTGCCAGCCAAGCACTGGATCGGCACGAGCAGTACTTC.

This chain uses TRBV5-1 with TRBJ1-4; D uncertain. This CDR3 has 14 amino acids. V shed 0 bases and J shed 8 bases, with 11 bases lying between them. Germline loops: CDR1 SGHRS, CDR2 YFSETQ. The CDR3: CASSLAGPFEKLFF. The CDR3 nucleotides read TGCGCCAGCAGCTTGGCCGGGCCTTTCGAAAAACTGTTTTTT.

This sequence joins TRBV20-1 and TRBJ1-5; no reliable D call. CDR3 length: 14 amino acids. Germline V gene sequence: CDR1 DFQATT, CDR2 SNEGSKA (reference sequence). V was shortened by 3 bases and J by 11 bases, with 20 bases between the two germline ends. CDR3 sequence reads: CSAREATGIETQHF. As DNA, the CDR3 is TGCAGTGCTAGGGAGGCTACTGGTATAGAGACCCAGCATTTT.

The table lists this clonotype with a few counts. The chain combines TRBV7-8 with TRBJ2-2; 8 bases agree with TRBD1. Germline-derived CDR1 and CDR2 are SGHVS and FQNEAQ. The CDR3 runs 20 residues. V lost 3 bases to trimming and J lost 0 bases; unmatched junction nucleotides: 15. The CDR3 protein is CASSLARLLRQGTNTGELFF. CDR3 nucleotides: TGTGCCAGCAGCTTGGCCAGACTCCTTAGACAGGGGACGAACACCGGGGAGCTGTTTTTT. Supplemented by reference TRBV7-8 and TRBJ2-2, the full variable domain reads GAGVSQSPRYKVAKRGQDVALRCDPISGHVSLFWYQQALGQGPEFLTYFQNEAQLDKSGLPSDRFFAERPEGSVSTLKIQRTQQEDSAVYLCASSLARLLRQGTNTGELFFGEGSRLTVL.

This clonotype was recorded at least ten times. The V and J genes are TRBV9 and TRBJ1-1, with D unclear. Germline V lookup: CDR1 SGDLS, CDR2 YYNGEE. V dropped 1 base and J dropped 3 bases, with 13 bases sitting between them. The CDR3 runs to 15 residues. CDR3 coding DNA: TGTGCCAGCAGCGTACGAGAGGATGGGTACACTGAAGCTTTCTTT. Its protein product is CASSVREDGYTEAFF.

This clonotype was found many times. The J gene is TRBJ1-1, the V gene TRBV7-2, with 10 bases identical to TRBD1. The junction had 6 bases not matched to a gene; V was cut back by 6 bases and J by 5 bases. The CDR3 contains 14 residues. Germline assignment: CDR1 SGHTA and CDR2 FQGNSA. As DNA, the CDR3 is TGTGCCAGCAGTCCGGACAGGGGGAGGACTGAAGCTTTCTTT. Translated: CASSPDRGRTEAFF. The whole variable domain, remainder taken from reference TRBV7-2 and TRBJ1-1, is GAGVSQSPSNKVTEKGKDVELRCDPISGHTALYWYRQSLGQGLEFLIYFQGNSAPDKSGLPSDRFSAERTGGSVSTLTIQRTQQEDSAVYLCASSPDRGRTEAFFGQGTRLTVV.

Comments on this clonotype: Compared with germline, one end of the junction differs, possibly owing to a read error. The genes are TRBV4-1 and TRBJ2-7, with 7 nucleotides matching TRBD1. Germline V gives CDR1 MGHRA, CDR2 YSYEKL. The CDR3 extends over 15 amino acids. The CDR3 protein is CASSQDTGTVSPGFF. For the CDR3, the DNA is TGCGCCAGCAGCCAGGATACCGGGACAGTTTCCCCAGGCTTCTTC.

The chain uses TRBV10-3 and TRBJ1-1; 8 bases are a match to TRBD1. CDR1 is ENHRY, CDR2 SYGVKD, per germline. The J segment lost 5 bases and the V segment lost 4 bases, leaving 6 bases of the junction unmatched. This CDR3 spans 14 amino acids. CDR3 region: CAISGSGGVTEAFF. In nucleotides, the CDR3 is TGTGCCATCAGTGGGTCAGGGGGCGTAACTGAAGCTTTCTTT.

This clonotype was counted between two and nine times. A read error may account for a junction end that differs from germline. The CDR3 coding sequence is TGTGCCAGCAGTCCGACAGGGGGACTTTATTCACCCCTCCACTTT. Its protein product is CASSPTGGLYSPLHF. This sequence joins TRBV10-3 and TRBJ1-6, with 9 nucleotides matching TRBD1. Germline CDR1 ENHRY, CDR2 SYGVKD. This CDR3 has 15 residues.

This clonotype has a count of ten or more. The V and J genes are TRBV6-6 and TRBJ1-2; D uncertain. Trimming stripped 4 bases from V and 6 bases from J, with 12 bases between. This CDR3 is 13 amino acids long. CDR1 and CDR2 (germline): MNHNY, SVGAGI (reference sequence). The CDR3 loop reads CASSLAPGDGYTF. In DNA form, the CDR3 reads TGTGCCAGCAGTTTGGCCCCCGGGGATGGCTACACCTTC.

Points on this clonotype: Possible read error: a much larger clone is one base away. The chain recombines TRBV19 with TRBJ2-6, with D unresolved. V was trimmed by 5 bases and J by 2 bases, leaving 13 bases between them. Germline assignment: CDR1 LNHDA and CDR2 SQIVND (reference sequence). CDR3 length: 16 residues. The CDR3 bases are TGTGCCAGTAGTGTTTTCACACTGACTGGGGCCAACGTCCTGACTTTC. Translating gives CASSVFTLTGANVLTF.

There are many counts of this clonotype. This sequence joins TRBV25-1 and TRBJ1-1; D unresolved. The CDR3 spans 15 residues. Germline V CDR1 and CDR2: MGHDK, SYGVNS. V was shortened by 0 bases and J by 4 bases, with 12 bases between the two germline ends. The CDR3 nucleotides read TGTGCCAGCAGTGAATATTCGTCACCAGCCACTGAAGCTTTCTTT. Protein sequence: CASSEYSSPATEAFF.

The chain uses TRBV20-1 and TRBJ2-2; D unresolved. The germline V gene encodes CDR1 DFQATT and CDR2 SNEGSKA (reference sequence). Trimming took 5 bases from V and 1 from J, leaving 8 bases between them. This CDR3 is 13 amino acids long. The CDR3 spells CSAYWGNTGELFF. CDR3 DNA: TGCAGTGCTTACTGGGGGAACACCGGGGAGCTGTTTTTT.

This clonotype was counted ten times or more. The rearrangement links TRBV2 to TRBJ1-5; D is possibly TRBD1 (6 bases). Looked up from germline, CDR1 is SNHLY and CDR2 is FYNNEI. This CDR3 spans 16 amino acids. Deletions cut 2 bases from V and 1 base from J, with 12 bases between. The CDR3 is CASSEPGGRSNQPQHF. The DNA for the CDR3 is TGTGCCAGCAGTGAACCGGGGGGCAGAAGCAATCAGCCCCAGCATTTT.

The chain carries TRBV29-1 and TRBJ2-7, with 9 positions matching TRBD1. CDR1 and CDR2 from the germline V gene are SQVTM and ANQGSEA. The trim removed 2 bases at V and 3 bases at J, leaving 8 bases unmatched. This CDR3 has 15 residues. The CDR3 here is CSVEPGQGFYYEQYF. The CDR3, as DNA: TGCAGCGTTGAACCGGGACAGGGATTCTACTACGAGCAGTACTTC.

V is TRBV20-1 and J is TRBJ2-5, with 10 bases that match TRBD1. The V and J ends lost 0 bases and 0 bases, in that order; junction bases with no gene match: 7. Per the germline V gene, CDR1 is DFQATT and CDR2 is SNEGSKA (reference sequence). The CDR3 loop spans 17 amino acids. The CDR3, as DNA: TGCAGTGCTAGAGAGATACCGGGACAGGGGTACCAAGAGACCCAGTACTTC. Translation gives CSAREIPGQGYQETQYF.

In its sample, this clonotype was seen a few times. The V gene is TRBV19, the J gene TRBJ2-7; D may correspond to TRBD1 or TRBD2 (5 bases each). This CDR3 comprises 15 residues. V dropped 11 bases and J dropped 5 bases, with 25 bases sitting between them. CDR1 is LNHDA, CDR2 SQIVND, per germline (reference sequence). CDR3 loop: CAWSVPLGPTDEQYF. The CDR3 coding sequence is TGTGCCTGGAGTGTACCCTTGGGACCAACCGACGAGCAGTACTTC.

This clonotype has at least ten counts. The chain recombines TRBV29-1 with TRBJ1-5; D not certain. The CDR3 covers 13 residues. Germline CDR1 is SQVTM and CDR2 is ANQGSEA. The V end lost 4 bases, the J end lost 4 bases, and 11 bases lay between the germline ends. The CDR3: CSVGDSRNQPQHF. CDR3 in DNA: TGCAGCGTTGGCGATTCGAGGAATCAGCCCCAGCATTTT.

V and J are TRBV11-2 and TRBJ1-2, with 7 bases matching TRBD1. The CDR3 spans 16 residues. Germline V gene sequence: CDR1 SGHAT, CDR2 FQNNGV. The J segment lost 4 bases and the V segment lost 5 bases, leaving 13 bases of the junction unmatched. This chain's CDR3 is CASSEKPGGSFYGYTF. CDR3 nucleotides: TGTGCCAGCAGCGAGAAACCAGGGGGATCGTTCTATGGCTACACCTTC.

Details on this clonotype: With a much larger clone just one base away, this may be a read error. The CDR3 sequence: CASSNGNSPLHF. CDR3 DNA: TGTGCCAGCAGCAACGGTAATTCACCCCTCCACTTT. This sequence joins TRBV7-9 and TRBJ1-6, with D unresolved. CDR3 length: 12 amino acids. The germline CDR1 and CDR2 sequences are SEHNR and FQNEAQ (reference sequence). V lost 5 bases, J lost 6 bases, and 5 bases lay in between.